The source of this T cell receptor (beta chain) is a study of T cells expressing NK-cell markers. Across the whole study: Seropositivity for HCMV was found in seven of the eight sequenced donors, with one seronegative. Study-wide results and caveats: The contribution of dominant NKG2C+ clonotypes to CD8+ T cells in roughly six donors was roughly 1.0-7.5%.

Reanalyzing the 5' RACE reads, TCRdb keeps one entry per CDR3 protein, without DNA. Here the sample table reports more than 120,000 distinct CDR3 sequences. Germline V gene sequence: CDR1 MNHNY, CDR2 SVGAGI (reference sequence). This CDR3 contains 12 residues. For this clonotype: Antigen unknown.

The chain employs TRBV6-6 and TRBJ2-3; TCRdb's D call, TRBD1, is unchecked because there is no DNA. Sequenced sample: blood T cells: a sorted CD56 or NKG2C T cell subset, CD4+ or CD8+ T cells, or bulk PBMC T cells (not recorded which). The sequence was obtained from a man younger than 30 in good health. CDR3 sequence: CASSPDRATQYF.